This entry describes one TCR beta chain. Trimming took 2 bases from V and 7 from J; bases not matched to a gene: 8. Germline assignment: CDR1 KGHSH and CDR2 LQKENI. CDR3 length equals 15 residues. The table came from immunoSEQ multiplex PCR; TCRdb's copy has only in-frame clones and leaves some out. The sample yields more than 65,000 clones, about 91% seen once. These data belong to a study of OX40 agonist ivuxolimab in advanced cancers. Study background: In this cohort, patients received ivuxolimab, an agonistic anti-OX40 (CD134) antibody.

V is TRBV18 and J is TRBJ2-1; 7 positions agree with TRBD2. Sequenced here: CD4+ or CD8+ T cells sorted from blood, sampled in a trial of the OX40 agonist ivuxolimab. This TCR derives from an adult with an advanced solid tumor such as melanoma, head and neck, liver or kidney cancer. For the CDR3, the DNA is TGTGCCAGCTCACCAGTGCATCTAGCGGATAATGAGCAGTTCTTC. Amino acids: CASSPVHLADNEQFF.